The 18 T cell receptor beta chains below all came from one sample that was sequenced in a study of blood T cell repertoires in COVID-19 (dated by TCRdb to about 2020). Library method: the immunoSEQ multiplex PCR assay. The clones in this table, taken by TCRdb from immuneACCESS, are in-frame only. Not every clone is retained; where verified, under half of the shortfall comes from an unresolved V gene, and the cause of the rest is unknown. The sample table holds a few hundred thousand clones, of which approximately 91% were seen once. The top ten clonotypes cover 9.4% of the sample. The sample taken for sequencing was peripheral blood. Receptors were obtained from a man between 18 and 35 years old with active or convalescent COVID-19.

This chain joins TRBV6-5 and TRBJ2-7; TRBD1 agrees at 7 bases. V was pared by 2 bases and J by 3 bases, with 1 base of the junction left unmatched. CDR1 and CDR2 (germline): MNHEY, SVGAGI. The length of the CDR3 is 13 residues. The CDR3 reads CASSYGTDYEQYF. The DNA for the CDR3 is TGTGCCAGCAGTTACGGGACAGACTACGAGCAGTACTTC.

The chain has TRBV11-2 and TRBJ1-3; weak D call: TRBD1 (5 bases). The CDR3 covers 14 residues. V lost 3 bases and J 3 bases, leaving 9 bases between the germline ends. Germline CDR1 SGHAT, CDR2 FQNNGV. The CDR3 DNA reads TGTGCCAGCAGCTTGGGGCTACTTGGAAACACCATATATTTT. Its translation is CASSLGLLGNTIYF.

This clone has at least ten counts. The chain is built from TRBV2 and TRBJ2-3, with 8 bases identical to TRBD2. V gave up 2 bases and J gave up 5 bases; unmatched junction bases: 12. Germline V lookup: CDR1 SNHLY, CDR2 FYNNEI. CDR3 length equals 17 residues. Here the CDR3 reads CASSELASGFPLDTQYF. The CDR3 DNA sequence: TGTGCCAGCAGTGAACTGGCTAGCGGGTTCCCGCTAGATACGCAGTATTTT.

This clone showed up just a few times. The CDR3 bases are TGTGCCAGCAGCGTAGGGGCTCGCGACTATGGCTACACCTTC. It codes for CASSVGARDYGYTF. The chain is built from TRBV9 and TRBJ1-2, with D hard to call. The germline gives CDR1 SGDLS, CDR2 YYNGEE. CDR3 length: 14 residues. V was clipped by 0 bases and J by 3 bases, with 9 bases between them.

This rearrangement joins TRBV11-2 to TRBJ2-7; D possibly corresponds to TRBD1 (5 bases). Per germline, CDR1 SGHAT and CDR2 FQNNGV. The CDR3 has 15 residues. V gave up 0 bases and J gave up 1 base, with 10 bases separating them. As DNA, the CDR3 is TGTGCCAGCAGCTTAGATACAGGCCAATCCTACGAGCAGTACTTC. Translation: CASSLDTGQSYEQYF.

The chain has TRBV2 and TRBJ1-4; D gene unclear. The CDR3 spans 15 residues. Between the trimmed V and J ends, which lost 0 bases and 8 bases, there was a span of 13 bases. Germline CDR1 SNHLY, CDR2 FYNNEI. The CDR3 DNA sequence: TGTGCCAGCAGTGAAGCATCGGGTCTTTGGGAAAAACTGTTTTTT. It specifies CASSEASGLWEKLFF.

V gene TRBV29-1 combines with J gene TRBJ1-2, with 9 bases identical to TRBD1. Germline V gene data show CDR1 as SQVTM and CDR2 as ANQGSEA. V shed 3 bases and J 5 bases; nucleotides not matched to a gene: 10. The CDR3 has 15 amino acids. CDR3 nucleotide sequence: TGCAGCGTTGAGACCTGGGGGACAGGGCAATATGGCTACACCTTC. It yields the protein CSVETWGTGQYGYTF.

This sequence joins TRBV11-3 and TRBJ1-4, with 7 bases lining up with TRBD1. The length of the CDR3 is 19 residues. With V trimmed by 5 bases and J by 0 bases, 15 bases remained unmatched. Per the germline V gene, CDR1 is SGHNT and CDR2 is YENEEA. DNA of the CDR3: TGTGCCAGCAGCCGGGACAGTCGAGCGCCCTTTGCAACTAATGAAAAACTGTTTTTT. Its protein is CASSRDSRAPFATNEKLFF.

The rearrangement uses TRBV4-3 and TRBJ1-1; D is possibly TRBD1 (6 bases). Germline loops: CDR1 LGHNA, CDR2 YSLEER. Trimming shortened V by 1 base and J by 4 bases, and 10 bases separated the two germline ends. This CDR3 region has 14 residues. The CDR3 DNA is TGCGCCAGCAGCCAAGTTGCGGGGGCCACTGAAGCTTTCTTT. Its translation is CASSQVAGATEAFF.

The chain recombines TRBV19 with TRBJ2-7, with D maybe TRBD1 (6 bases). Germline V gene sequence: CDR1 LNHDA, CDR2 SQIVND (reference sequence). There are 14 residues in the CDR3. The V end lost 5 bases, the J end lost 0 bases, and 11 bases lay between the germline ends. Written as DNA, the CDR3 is TGTGCCAGTAGTTGGGGGCCCCACTCCTACGAGCAGTACTTC. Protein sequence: CASSWGPHSYEQYF.

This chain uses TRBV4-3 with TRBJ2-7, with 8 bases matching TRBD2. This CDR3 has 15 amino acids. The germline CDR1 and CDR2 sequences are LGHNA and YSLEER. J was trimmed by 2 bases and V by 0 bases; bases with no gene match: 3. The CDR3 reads CASSQDGGEAYEQYF. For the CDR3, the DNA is TGCGCCAGCAGCCAAGACGGGGGGGAAGCCTACGAGCAGTACTTC.

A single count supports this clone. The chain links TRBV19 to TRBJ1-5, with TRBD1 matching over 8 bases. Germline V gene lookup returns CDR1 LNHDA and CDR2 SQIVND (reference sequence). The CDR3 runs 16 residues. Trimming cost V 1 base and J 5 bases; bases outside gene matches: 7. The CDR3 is CASSIGTGSRHQPQHF. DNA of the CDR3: TGTGCCAGTAGTATAGGGACAGGGAGCCGTCATCAGCCCCAGCATTTT.

The CDR3 nucleotides read TGCGCCAGCGGCGGGGAAGAGACCCAGTACTTC. Its protein is CASGGEETQYF. This chain links TRBV10-2 with TRBJ2-5, with D perhaps TRBD2 (6 bases). Germline CDR1 is WSHSY and CDR2 is SAAADI. The CDR3 extends over 11 amino acids. V lost 8 bases, J lost 3 bases, and 7 bases lay in between.

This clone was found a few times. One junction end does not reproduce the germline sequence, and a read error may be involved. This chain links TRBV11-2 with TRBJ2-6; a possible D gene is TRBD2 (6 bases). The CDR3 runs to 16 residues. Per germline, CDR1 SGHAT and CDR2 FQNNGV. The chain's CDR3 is CASSFLVGGGPNVLTF. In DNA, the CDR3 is TGTGCCAGCAGCTTTTTAGTGGGGGGTGGGCCCAACGTCCTGACTTTC.

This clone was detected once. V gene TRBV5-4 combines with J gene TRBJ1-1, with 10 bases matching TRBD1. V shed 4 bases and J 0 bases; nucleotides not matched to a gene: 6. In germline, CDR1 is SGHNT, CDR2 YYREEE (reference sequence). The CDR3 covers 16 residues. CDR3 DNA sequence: TGTGCCAGCAGCACCGGGACAGGGGACATGAACACTGAAGCTTTCTTT. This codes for CASSTGTGDMNTEAFF.

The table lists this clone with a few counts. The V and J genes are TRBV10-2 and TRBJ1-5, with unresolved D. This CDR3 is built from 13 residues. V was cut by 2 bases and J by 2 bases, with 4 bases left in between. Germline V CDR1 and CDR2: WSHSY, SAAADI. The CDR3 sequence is CASSELGNQPQHF. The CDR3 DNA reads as TGCGCCAGCAGTGAGCTAGGCAATCAGCCCCAGCATTTT.

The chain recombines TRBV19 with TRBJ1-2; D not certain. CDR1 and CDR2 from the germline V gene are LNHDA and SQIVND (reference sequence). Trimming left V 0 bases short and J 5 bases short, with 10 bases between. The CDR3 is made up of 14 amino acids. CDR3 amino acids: CASSIDLDWYGYTF. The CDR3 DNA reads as TGTGCCAGTAGTATAGATCTCGACTGGTATGGCTACACCTTC.

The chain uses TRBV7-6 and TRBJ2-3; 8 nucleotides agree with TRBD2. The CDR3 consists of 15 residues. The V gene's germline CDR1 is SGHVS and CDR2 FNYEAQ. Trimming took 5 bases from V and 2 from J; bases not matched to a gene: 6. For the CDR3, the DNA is TGTGCCAGCAGCCTTAGCGGGGAGACCACAGATACGCAGTATTTT. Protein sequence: CASSLSGETTDTQYF.